The sequence of this T cell receptor beta chain was determined in a study of T cell repertoires in cytomegalovirus infection. In its sample, this clonotype was seen many times. This CDR3 is built from 13 residues. The germline V gene encodes CDR1 SGHNT and CDR2 YYREEE (reference sequence). Trimming left V 1 base short and J 5 bases short, with 6 bases between. Via MiXCR, TCRdb re-called the reads, giving one row per CDR3 protein. The sample comprises about 490,000 distinct CDR3 sequences, around 11% of which are singletons, and roughly 10% rests with the top ten. The origin of this receptor is a human donor in good health (CMV status not recorded). Some clones in this sample may be carry-over from other donors' samples. This chain joins TRBV5-4 and TRBJ1-4, with D uncertain. Material: PBMCs. DNA for the CDR3: TGTGCCAGCAGCTTGTACCCAAATGAAAAACTGTTTTTT. Translating gives CASSLYPNEKLFF.